The entry below describes one T cell receptor (beta chain). Germline-derived CDR1 and CDR2 are SQVTM and ANQGSEA. This CDR3 comprises 15 residues. Germline trimming cut 7 bases from V and 5 bases from J; bases unmatched to any gene: 15. The data belong to a study of cytomegalovirus exposure and HLA in healthy donors. In the PCR, 60 Vbeta and 13 Jbeta primers were used. Data came from immunoSEQ multiplex PCR; TCRdb stores just in-frame clones and leaves some out. The table records about 120,000 clones, roughly 80% of them present only once. The sequenced sample was PBMCs. The rearrangement links TRBV29-1 to TRBJ2-5; TRBD1 matches at 8 bases. The receptor was derived from a woman aged 40 to 50 in good health and CMV-seropositive. The CDR3 reads CSGTPEGRGQETQYF. CDR3 DNA sequence: TGCAGCGGAACCCCGGAGGGCAGGGGGCAGGAGACCCAGTACTTC.